Reported below is one T cell receptor (beta chain). Clones were read by immunoSEQ multiplex PCR, and TCRdb kept only the in-frame ones, dropping some. The sample yields a few hundred thousand clones, approximately 89% seen once. The data are from a study of blood T cell repertoires in COVID-19. On the study more broadly: From the United States, Italy and Spain came samples of acute and convalescent COVID-19. Nucleic acid was either cDNA or gDNA, and it came from T cells, B-cell-depleted T cells, or PBMCs.

Followed longitudinally, the Seattle patients had been enrolled during active infection. V lost 5 bases to trimming and J lost 3 bases; unmatched junction nucleotides: 5. CDR3 length equals 14 residues. Germline assignment: CDR1 SGHTA and CDR2 FQGNSA. V and J are TRBV7-2 and TRBJ1-2, with 8 bases identical to TRBD1. Material: peripheral blood. The clonotype comes from a woman between 55 and 75 years old with COVID-19, enrolled during active disease. CDR3 sequence reads: CASSPRGRDYGYTF. CDR3 nucleotides: TGTGCCAGCAGCCCCAGGGGGCGCGACTATGGCTACACCTTC.